The 2 T cell receptor beta chains below come from one sample, sequenced in a study of shared clonotypes between healthy human individuals. Libraries were prepared by immunoSEQ multiplex PCR; TCRdb keeps only in-frame clonotypes and omits some of them. The sample lists about 480,000 clones, 75% to 85% occurring once. Sequencing input: PBMCs. The receptors shown here come from a woman aged 40 to 49 in good health. Some clones in this sample may be carry-over from other donors' samples.

The chain combines TRBV9 with TRBJ2-1, with D hard to call. The CDR3 covers 13 residues. V gave up 2 bases and J gave up 2 bases, with 5 bases separating them. From germline, CDR1 is SGDLS and CDR2 YYNGEE. DNA for the CDR3: TGTGCCAGCAGCGTCATGGCCTACAATGAGCAGTTCTTC. It yields the protein CASSVMAYNEQFF. Full variable domain (outside the CDR3, taken from reference TRBV9 and TRBJ2-1): DSGVTQTPKHLITATGQRVTLRCSPRSGDLSVYWYQQSLDQGLQFLIQYYNGEERAKGNILERFSAQQFPDLHSELNLSSLELGDSALYFCASSVMAYNEQFFGPGTRLTVL.

The J gene is TRBJ2-2, the V gene TRBV28; D not resolved. Germline V gene sequence: CDR1 MDHEN, CDR2 SYDVKM. V dropped 1 base and J dropped 3 bases, with 9 bases sitting between them. CDR3 length: 15 amino acids. CDR3 residues: CASSLSGRHTGELFF. DNA of the CDR3: TGTGCCAGCAGTTTATCCGGCCGTCACACCGGGGAGCTGTTTTTT.